These 32 T cell receptor beta chains were all obtained from the same sample, sequenced in a study of blood T cell repertoires in COVID-19. Sequencing used immunoSEQ multiplex PCR; TCRdb keeps in-frame clones, though not all of them. The sample contains around 50,000 clones, around four fifths of which appear only once. The sample comprised peripheral blood. Receptor source: a human donor in a cohort sampled during active COVID-19.

This chain joins TRBV27 and TRBJ1-1; D possibly corresponds to TRBD1 (5 bases). The V gene lost 4 bases and the J gene lost 10 bases, with 19 bases spanning the gap. The CDR3 is 14 residues long. Germline CDR1 reads MNHEY; CDR2 reads SMNVEV (reference sequence). CDR3 sequence (DNA): TGTGCCAGCAGTTCGGGGGGATCGGGGAGTATAGCTTTCTTT. Residues: CASSSGGSGSIAFF.

The CDR3, as DNA: TGTGCCAGCTCCCCCATGGGGCGCACAGATACGCAGTATTTT. Its translation: CASSPMGRTDTQYF. This sequence joins TRBV18 and TRBJ2-3; TRBD1 is a possible D gene (5 bases). Germline lookup yields CDR1 KGHSH and CDR2 LQKENI. The length of the CDR3 is 14 residues. V was clipped by 6 bases and J by 1 base, with 11 bases between them.

This chain connects TRBV4-2 to TRBJ2-7, with TRBD1 as a possible D gene (5 bases). CDR1 LGHNA and CDR2 YNFKEQ come from the germline V gene. The CDR3 is 15 residues long. The V end lost 1 base, the J end lost 0 bases, and 10 bases lay between the germline ends. The CDR3 DNA follows: TGTGCCAGCAGCCAAGGTAAAGGGGCCTCCTACGAGCAGTACTTC. Translated, it gives CASSQGKGASYEQYF.

The rearrangement joins TRBV30 to TRBJ2-1, with TRBD2 matching 9 bases. Germline assignment: CDR1 GTSNPN and CDR2 SVGIG (reference sequence). Trimming at V came to 1 base and at J to 2 bases, leaving 3 bases not matched to a gene. The CDR3 has 15 residues. CDR3 in DNA: TGTGCCTGGAGTGCCGGGACTAGCACCTACAATGAGCAGTTCTTC. Encoded protein: CAWSAGTSTYNEQFF. The full variable domain, completed using reference TRBV30 and TRBJ2-1, is SQTIHQWPATLVQPVGSPLSLECTVEGTSNPNLYWYRQAAGRGLQLLFYSVGIGQISSEVPQNLSASRPQDRQFILSSKKLLLSDSGFYLCAWSAGTSTYNEQFFGPGTRLTVL.

CDR3 region: CASGKVPNTEAFF. CDR3 sequence (DNA): TGTGCCAGCGGGAAGGTGCCGAACACTGAAGCTTTCTTT. This chain links TRBV19 with TRBJ1-1; no reliable D call. V shed 9 bases and J shed 1 base, with 12 bases lying between them. The CDR3 has 13 residues. Germline V lookup: CDR1 LNHDA, CDR2 SQIVND (reference sequence).

This clone has a handful of counts. This chain connects TRBV4-3 to TRBJ2-1, with 12 bases that match TRBD2. Germline values: CDR1 LGHNA, CDR2 YSLEER. The CDR3 has 17 amino acids. V trimming: 0 bases; J trimming: 5 bases; junction bases outside the gene matches: 5. Here the CDR3 DNA reads TGCGCCAGCAGCCAAGATTACTCTAGCGGGGGGGACAATGAGCAGTTCTTC. It codes for CASSQDYSSGGDNEQFF.

This sequence joins TRBV5-1 and TRBJ2-2; D gene unclear. Between the trimmed V and J ends, which lost 5 bases and 1 base, there was a span of 6 bases. The CDR3 is 13 amino acids. Germline V gene sequence: CDR1 SGHRS, CDR2 YFSETQ. The CDR3 DNA reads TGCGCCAGCAGGTTCTTGAACACCGGGGAGCTGTTTTTT. Amino acid sequence: CASRFLNTGELFF.

This chain connects TRBV7-2 to TRBJ2-1; TRBD2 aligns across 7 bases. V gave up 0 bases and J gave up 0 bases; unmatched junction bases: 8. Per the germline V gene, CDR1 is SGHTA and CDR2 is FQGNSA. The CDR3 has 18 residues. This CDR3 is CASSLALTGGGSYNEQFF. CDR3 coding DNA: TGTGCCAGCAGCTTAGCGCTTACAGGCGGGGGCTCCTACAATGAGCAGTTCTTC.

Comment on this clone: Mismatch with germline at one junction end may stem from a read error. The chain combines TRBV30 with TRBJ2-7; D perhaps matches TRBD1 (5 bases). CDR1 is GTSNPN and CDR2 is SVGIG in the germline V gene (reference sequence). CDR3 length: 13 amino acids. CDR3 sequence reads: CVWSQGEGYEQYF. CDR3 DNA sequence: TGTGTCTGGAGTCAAGGGGAAGGGTACGAGCAGTACTTC.

The gene calls are TRBV15 and TRBJ2-2; D not resolved. V gave up 0 bases and J gave up 8 bases, with 7 bases separating them. Germline-derived CDR1 and CDR2 are LNHNV and YYDKDF (reference sequence). The CDR3 consists of 13 residues. In DNA, the CDR3 is TGTGCCACCAGCAGAGATCCGGTGGGGGAGCTGTTTTTT. This encodes CATSRDPVGELFF.

This clone was picked up a small number of times. Other DNA variants within this sample encode the same CDR3. CDR3 sequence reads: CASSRAAASYNSPLHF. Written as DNA, the CDR3 is TGTGCCAGCAGCCGGGCCGCTGCCTCCTATAATTCACCCCTCCACTTT. The chain has TRBV3-1 (or the pseudogene TRBV3-2) and TRBJ1-6; the D is unclear. This CDR3 comprises 16 residues. CDR1 and CDR2 (germline): LGHDT, YNNKEL (reference sequence). Trimming pared 4 bases from V and 0 bases from J, leaving 10 bases between.

This clone has only a few counts. The chain is built from TRBV5-1 and TRBJ2-7; 12 positions match TRBD2. Germline CDR1 and CDR2: SGHRS and YFSETQ. The CDR3 has 14 amino acids. V lost 4 bases to trimming and J lost 7 bases; unmatched junction nucleotides: 6. The DNA of the CDR3 is TGCGCCAGCAGCCCGACTAGCGGGGGAAAAGAGCAGTACTTC. Amino acids: CASSPTSGGKEQYF. The full variable domain, its missing parts supplied by reference TRBV5-1 and TRBJ2-7, is KAGVTQTPRYLIKTRGQQVTLSCSPISGHRSVSWYQQTPGQGLQFLFEYFSETQRNKGNFPGRFSGRQFSNSRSEMNVSTLELGDSALYLCASSPTSGGKEQYFGPGTRLTVT.

This clone was counted a single time. The V and J genes are TRBV28 and TRBJ2-3, with D possibly matching TRBD2 (6 bases). V gave up 7 bases and J gave up 2 bases, with 22 bases separating them. The CDR3 is made up of 17 amino acids. Germline CDR1 reads MDHEN; CDR2 reads SYDVKM. The CDR3 region has the DNA TGTGCCAGCACCCCGACGACTAGGGTTAGCCTCACAGATACGCAGTATTTT. Residues: CASTPTTRVSLTDTQYF. Full variable domain (rest looked up from reference TRBV28 and TRBJ2-3): DVKVTQSSRYLVKRTGEKVFLECVQDMDHENMFWYRQDPGLGLRLIYFSYDVKMKEKGDIPEGYSVSREKKERFSLILESASTNQTSMYLCASTPTTRVSLTDTQYFGPGTRLTVL.

V usage is TRBV4-3 and J usage is TRBJ1-2, with 9 positions matching TRBD1. The CDR3 loop spans 17 amino acids. The V segment lost 1 base and the J segment 7 bases; nucleotides outside the gene matches: 13. Per germline, CDR1 LGHNA and CDR2 YSLEER. The CDR3 sequence is CASSQGPQGASMVGYTF. The CDR3 region has the DNA TGCGCCAGCAGCCAAGGGCCACAGGGGGCGTCCATGGTTGGCTACACCTTC.

This chain links TRBV7-8 with TRBJ2-7; weak D call: TRBD2 (5 bases). CDR1 and CDR2 (germline): SGHVS, FQNEAQ. V was clipped by 5 bases and J by 3 bases, with 14 bases between them. The CDR3 runs 14 residues. The CDR3 DNA is TGTGCCAGCAGCCCCACGGGGTTGGGCTACGAGCAGTACTTC. It encodes CASSPTGLGYEQYF. Full variable domain (remainder filled in from reference TRBV7-8 and TRBJ2-7): GAGVSQSPRYKVAKRGQDVALRCDPISGHVSLFWYQQALGQGPEFLTYFQNEAQLDKSGLPSDRFFAERPEGSVSTLKIQRTQQEDSAVYLCASSPTGLGYEQYFGPGTRLTVT.

V usage is TRBV7-9 and J usage is TRBJ1-1; maybe TRBD1 (5 bases). The V and J ends lost 5 bases and 1 base respectively, with 14 bases between them. This CDR3 is 15 amino acids long. CDR1 is SEHNR, CDR2 FQNEAQ, per germline (reference sequence). This CDR3 is CASSPRQLQNTEAFF. The CDR3 DNA is TGTGCCAGCAGCCCTCGACAGCTTCAGAACACTGAAGCTTTCTTT.

This clone was picked up one time. The chain is built from TRBV28 and TRBJ2-3; 9 bases match TRBD1. J lost 10 bases, V lost 6 bases, and 11 bases had no gene match. CDR1 and CDR2 from the germline V gene are MDHEN and SYDVKM. The CDR3 is made up of 14 amino acids. The CDR3 sequence is CASRPGEGQGAQYF. In nucleotides, the CDR3 is TGTGCCAGCAGACCGGGGGAGGGACAGGGAGCGCAGTATTTT. The full variable domain, rest sourced from reference TRBV28 and TRBJ2-3, is DVKVTQSSRYLVKRTGEKVFLECVQDMDHENMFWYRQDPGLGLRLIYFSYDVKMKEKGDIPEGYSVSREKKERFSLILESASTNQTSMYLCASRPGEGQGAQYFGPGTRLTVL.

V gene TRBV4-1 combines with J gene TRBJ1-3; 7 bases fit TRBD1. The CDR3 runs 16 residues. Trimming removed 4 bases from V and 0 bases from J; junction bases left unmatched: 6. Germline loops: CDR1 MGHRA, CDR2 YSYEKL. DNA of the CDR3: TGCGCCAGCAGCCGAGGGGGACAGATCTCTGGAAACACCATATATTTT. This gives the protein CASSRGGQISGNTIYF.

The rearrangement links TRBV6-5 to TRBJ1-6; 7 nucleotides align to TRBD1. The junction had 5 bases not matched to a gene; V was cut back by 8 bases and J by 7 bases. The CDR3 sequence is 13 residues long. Germline-derived CDR1 and CDR2 are MNHEY and SVGAGI. The CDR3 spells CASALTGNSPLHF. The DNA of the CDR3 is TGTGCCAGCGCCCTGACAGGGAATTCACCCCTCCACTTT.

The rearrangement uses TRBV7-2 and TRBJ2-2; D perhaps matches TRBD1 (5 bases). The CDR3 length is 13 residues. CDR1 and CDR2 (germline): SGHTA, FQGNSA. Trimming stripped 1 base from V and 11 bases from J, with 11 bases between. The CDR3 DNA is TGTGCCAGCAGCTTAGTTTTCAGGGAAGAGCTGTTTTTT. Its protein product is CASSLVFREELFF.

Here the CDR3 DNA reads TGTGCCAGCAGCCCAGGACAGGGGAGAAGATTGAACACTGAAGCTTTCTTT. It translates to CASSPGQGRRLNTEAFF. The rearrangement uses TRBV11-2 and TRBJ1-1; 9 bases are a match to TRBD1. This CDR3 is built from 17 residues. In germline, CDR1 is SGHAT, CDR2 FQNNGV. The V segment lost 5 bases and the J segment 0 bases; nucleotides outside the gene matches: 10.

This chain uses TRBV5-1 with TRBJ2-5; tentative D call: TRBD1 (6 bases). V lost 4 bases, J lost 1 base, and 14 bases lay in between. Germline V lookup: CDR1 SGHRS, CDR2 YFSETQ. The CDR3 length is 15 residues. Here the CDR3 reads CASSPTTGPQETQYF. In nucleotides, the CDR3 is TGCGCCAGCAGCCCGACGACAGGACCCCAAGAGACCCAGTACTTC.

The chain couples TRBV7-2 to TRBJ1-1; tentative D call: TRBD1 (6 bases). The V and J ends lost 5 bases and 2 bases respectively, with 21 bases between them. The CDR3 sequence is 17 residues long. Looked up from germline, CDR1 is SGHTA and CDR2 is FQGNSA. DNA for the CDR3: TGTGCCAGCAGCCCCGAAAGGCAGGGGTGGGGAAACACTGAAGCTTTCTTT. Protein product: CASSPERQGWGNTEAFF.

V gene TRBV5-1 combines with J gene TRBJ2-4; 7 positions match TRBD1. CDR1 is SGHRS, CDR2 YFSETQ, per germline. This CDR3 is 14 amino acids long. V lost 4 bases and J lost 2; bases outside the gene matches: 3. The CDR3 loop reads CASSPQGTKNIQYF. In DNA, the CDR3 is TGCGCCAGCAGCCCACAGGGGACCAAAAACATTCAGTACTTC.

This clone was seen just once. This chain connects TRBV29-1 to TRBJ1-5; D gene uncertain. The CDR3 has 12 amino acids. Trimming stripped 6 bases from V and 3 bases from J, with 9 bases between. The V gene's germline CDR1 is SQVTM and CDR2 ANQGSEA. The CDR3 here is CSVCDNNQPQHF. The CDR3 coding sequence is TGCAGCGTGTGTGACAACAATCAGCCCCAGCATTTT. The whole variable domain, remainder taken from reference TRBV29-1 and TRBJ1-5, is SAVISQKPSRDICQRGTSLTIQCQVDSQVTMMFWYRQQPGQSLTLIATANQGSEATYESGFVIDKFPISRPNLTFSTLTVSNMSPEDSSIYLCSVCDNNQPQHFGDGTRLSIL.

The chain is built from TRBV7-2 and TRBJ2-3; 9 bases map to TRBD2. V was clipped by 1 base and J by 7 bases; unmatched bases: 18. Germline lookup yields CDR1 SGHTA and CDR2 FQGNSA. The CDR3 is 19 amino acids. CDR3 sequence reads: CASSLVPKNRAGGLNTQYF. The CDR3 DNA reads as TGTGCCAGCAGCTTAGTCCCCAAGAACAGGGCGGGGGGGCTCAATACGCAGTATTTT.

V gene TRBV2 combines with J gene TRBJ1-2, with 10 bases lining up with TRBD1. With V trimmed by 8 bases and J by 6 bases, 9 bases remained unmatched. CDR1 is SNHLY, CDR2 FYNNEI, per germline. The CDR3 is 14 residues long. The CDR3 DNA reads as TGTGCCAGCCGCGGGACAGGGGCATCGGATGGCTACACCTTC. Encoded protein: CASRGTGASDGYTF.

The chain couples TRBV19 to TRBJ2-1; 8 bases fit TRBD2. The CDR3 loop spans 17 amino acids. CDR1 and CDR2 (germline): LNHDA, SQIVND (reference sequence). V dropped 6 bases and J dropped 5; count of bases not matched to a gene: 15. The CDR3 protein is CASSPAGGSATHNEQFF. The CDR3 nucleotides read TGTGCCAGTAGCCCCGCGGGGGGCTCGGCCACACACAATGAGCAGTTCTTC.

This chain joins TRBV6-5 and TRBJ1-2; D is possibly TRBD1 (5 bases). The CDR3 has 13 residues. Germline V gene sequence: CDR1 MNHEY, CDR2 SVGAGI. Trimming removed 4 bases from V and 4 bases from J, with 10 bases in between. The chain's CDR3 is CASSSTAPYGYTF. As DNA, the CDR3 is TGTGCCAGCAGTTCGACAGCCCCCTATGGCTACACCTTC.

This clone came up a few times. The same CDR3 is also encoded by other DNA sequences in this sample. This chain links TRBV6-6 with TRBJ2-5; 11 bases fit TRBD2. V lost 5 bases, J lost 1 base, and 3 bases stayed unmatched. The germline V gene encodes CDR1 MNHNY and CDR2 SVGAGI (reference sequence). The CDR3 is 15 amino acids. The CDR3 nucleotides read TGTGCCAGCAGTGCCCTAGCGGGGGGCCAAGAGACCCAGTACTTC. Residues: CASSALAGGQETQYF.

The chain employs TRBV7-7 and TRBJ2-5; TRBD1 might be the D (6 bases). Trimming stripped 0 bases from V and 0 bases from J, with 8 bases between. The CDR3 extends over 15 amino acids. Germline CDR1 SSHAT, CDR2 FNYEAQ (reference sequence). CDR3 in amino acids: CASSLAWGHQETQYF. CDR3 in DNA: TGTGCCAGCAGCTTAGCGTGGGGGCACCAAGAGACCCAGTACTTC.

This chain connects TRBV24-1 to TRBJ2-5, with D perhaps matching TRBD1 (5 bases). Trimming took off 4 bases at V and 7 bases at J, with 6 bases between the two ends. CDR1 and CDR2 (germline): KGHDR, SFDVKD. This CDR3 has 11 residues. In DNA form, the CDR3 reads TGTGCCACCAGTGAAACAGGGACCCAGTACTTC. Translating gives CATSETGTQYF.